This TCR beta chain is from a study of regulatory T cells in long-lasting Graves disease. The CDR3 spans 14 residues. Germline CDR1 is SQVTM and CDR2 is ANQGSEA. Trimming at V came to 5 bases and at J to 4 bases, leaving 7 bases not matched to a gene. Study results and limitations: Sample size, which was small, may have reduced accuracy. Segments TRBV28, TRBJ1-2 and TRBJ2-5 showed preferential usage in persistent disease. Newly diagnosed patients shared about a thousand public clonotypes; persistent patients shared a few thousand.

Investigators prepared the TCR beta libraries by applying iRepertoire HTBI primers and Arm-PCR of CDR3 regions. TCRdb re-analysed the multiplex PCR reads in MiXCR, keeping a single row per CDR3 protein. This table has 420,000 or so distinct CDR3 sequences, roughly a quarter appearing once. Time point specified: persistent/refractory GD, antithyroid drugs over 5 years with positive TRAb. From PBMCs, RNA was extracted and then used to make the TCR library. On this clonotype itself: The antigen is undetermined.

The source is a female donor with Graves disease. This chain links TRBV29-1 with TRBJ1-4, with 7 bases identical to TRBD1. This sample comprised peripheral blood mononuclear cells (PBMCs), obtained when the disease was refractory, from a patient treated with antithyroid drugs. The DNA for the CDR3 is TGCAGCGTTTATCGAGGGACAGATAATGAAAAACTGTTTTTT. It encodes CSVYRGTDNEKLFF.